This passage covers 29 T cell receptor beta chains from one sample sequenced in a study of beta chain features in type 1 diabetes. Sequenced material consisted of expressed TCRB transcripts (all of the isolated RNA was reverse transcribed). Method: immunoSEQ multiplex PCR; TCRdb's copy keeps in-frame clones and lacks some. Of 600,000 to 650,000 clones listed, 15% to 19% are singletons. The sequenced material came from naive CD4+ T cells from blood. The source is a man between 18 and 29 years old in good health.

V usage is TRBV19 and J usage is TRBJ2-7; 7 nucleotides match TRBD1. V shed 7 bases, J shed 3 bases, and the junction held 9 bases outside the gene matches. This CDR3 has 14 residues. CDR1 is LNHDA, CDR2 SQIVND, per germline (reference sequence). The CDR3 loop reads CASTPSTGNYEQYF. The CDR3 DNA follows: TGTGCCAGTACCCCTTCGACAGGGAACTACGAGCAGTACTTC.

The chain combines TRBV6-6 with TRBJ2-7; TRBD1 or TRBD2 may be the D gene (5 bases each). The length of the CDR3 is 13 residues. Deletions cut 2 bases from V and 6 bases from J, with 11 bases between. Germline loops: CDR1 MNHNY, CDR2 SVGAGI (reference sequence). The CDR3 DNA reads TGTGCCAGCAGTTACGGGGGAGCTGGCGAGCAGTACTTC. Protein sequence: CASSYGGAGEQYF.

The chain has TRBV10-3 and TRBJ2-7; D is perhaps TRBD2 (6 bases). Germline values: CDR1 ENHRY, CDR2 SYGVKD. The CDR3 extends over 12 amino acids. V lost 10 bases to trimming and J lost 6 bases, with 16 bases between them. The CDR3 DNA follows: TGTGCCACCTCGGGGACTGCCCTCGAGCAGTACTTC. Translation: CATSGTALEQYF.

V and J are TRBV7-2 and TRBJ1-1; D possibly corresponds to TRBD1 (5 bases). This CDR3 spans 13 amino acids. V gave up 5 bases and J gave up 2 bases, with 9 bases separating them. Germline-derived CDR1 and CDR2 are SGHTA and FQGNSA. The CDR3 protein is CASSQGGNTEAFF. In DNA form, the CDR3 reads TGTGCCAGCAGCCAGGGTGGAAACACTGAAGCTTTCTTT.

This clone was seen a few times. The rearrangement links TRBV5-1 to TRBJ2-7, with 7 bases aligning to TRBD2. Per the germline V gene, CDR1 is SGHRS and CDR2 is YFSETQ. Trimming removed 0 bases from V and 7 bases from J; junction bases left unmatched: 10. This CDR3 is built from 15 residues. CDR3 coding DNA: TGCGCCAGCAGCTTGGAAGGAAGCGGCGGGGGAGAGCAGTACTTC. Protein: CASSLEGSGGGEQYF.

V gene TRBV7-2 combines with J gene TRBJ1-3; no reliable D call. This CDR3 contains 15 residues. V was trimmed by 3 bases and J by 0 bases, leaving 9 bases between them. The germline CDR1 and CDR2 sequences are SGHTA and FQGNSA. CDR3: CASSFSISSGNTIYF. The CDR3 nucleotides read TGTGCCAGCAGCTTCAGTATCAGCTCTGGAAACACCATATATTTT. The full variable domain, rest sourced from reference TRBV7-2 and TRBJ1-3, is GAGVSQSPSNKVTEKGKDVELRCDPISGHTALYWYRQSLGQGLEFLIYFQGNSAPDKSGLPSDRFSAERTGGSVSTLTIQRTQQEDSAVYLCASSFSISSGNTIYFGEGSWLTVV.

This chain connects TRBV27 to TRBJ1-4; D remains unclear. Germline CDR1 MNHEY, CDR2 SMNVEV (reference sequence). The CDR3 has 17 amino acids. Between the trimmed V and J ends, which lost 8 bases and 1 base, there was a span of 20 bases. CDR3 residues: CASAKKGSSLTNEKLFF. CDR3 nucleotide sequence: TGTGCCAGCGCTAAAAAGGGATCCTCTTTAACTAATGAAAAACTGTTTTTT.

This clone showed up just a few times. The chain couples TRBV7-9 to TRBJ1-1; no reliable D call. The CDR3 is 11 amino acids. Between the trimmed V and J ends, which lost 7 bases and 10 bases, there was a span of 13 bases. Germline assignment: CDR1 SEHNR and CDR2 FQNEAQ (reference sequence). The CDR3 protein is CASILSGGAFF. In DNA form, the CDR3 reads TGTGCCAGCATCCTATCTGGAGGAGCTTTCTTT.

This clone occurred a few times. The CDR3 loop reads CATSRGIQGHQPQHF. The CDR3 DNA reads TGTGCCACCAGCAGAGGTATACAGGGACATCAGCCCCAGCATTTT. The V and J genes are TRBV15 and TRBJ1-5, with TRBD1 as a possible D gene (6 bases). Germline CDR1 is LNHNV and CDR2 is YYDKDF (reference sequence). The CDR3 is 15 residues long. V lost 1 base and J 5 bases, leaving 12 bases between the germline ends.

CDR3 region: CASSLVVLADRGLEETQYF. CDR3 sequence (DNA): TGTGCCAGCAGCTTGGTGGTTTTAGCAGACAGGGGACTCGAAGAGACCCAGTACTTC. V and J are TRBV5-4 and TRBJ2-5; 8 nucleotides match TRBD1. CDR3 length: 19 amino acids. Germline V CDR1 and CDR2: SGHNT, YYREEE (reference sequence). The J segment lost 3 bases and the V segment lost 0 bases, leaving 16 bases of the junction unmatched. The full variable domain, with the rest looked up from reference TRBV5-4 and TRBJ2-5, is ETGVTQSPTHLIKTRGQQVTLRCSSQSGHNTVSWYQQALGQGPQFIFQYYREEENGRGNFPPRFSGLQFPNYSSELNVNALELDDSALYLCASSLVVLADRGLEETQYFGPGTRLLVL.

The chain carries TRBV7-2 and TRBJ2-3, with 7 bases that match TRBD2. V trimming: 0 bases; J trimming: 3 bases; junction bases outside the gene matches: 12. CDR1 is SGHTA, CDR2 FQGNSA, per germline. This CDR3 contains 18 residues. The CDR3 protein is CASSLATGGRLRTDTQYF. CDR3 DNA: TGTGCCAGCAGCTTAGCAACGGGAGGCAGGTTACGAACAGATACGCAGTATTTT.

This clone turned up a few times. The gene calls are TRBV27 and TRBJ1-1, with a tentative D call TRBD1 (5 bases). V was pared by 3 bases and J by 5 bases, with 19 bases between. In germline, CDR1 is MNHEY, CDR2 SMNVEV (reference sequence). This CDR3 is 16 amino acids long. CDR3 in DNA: TGTGCCAGCAGTTTCATAATCCAGGGTCGGAGGACTGAAGCTTTCTTT. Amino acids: CASSFIIQGRRTEAFF.

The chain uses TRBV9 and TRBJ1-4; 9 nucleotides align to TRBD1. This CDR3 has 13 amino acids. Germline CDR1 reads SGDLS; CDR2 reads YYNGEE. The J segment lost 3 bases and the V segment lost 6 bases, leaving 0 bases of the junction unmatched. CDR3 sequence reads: CASNRGPNEKLFF. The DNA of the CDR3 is TGTGCCAGCAACAGGGGGCCTAATGAAAAACTGTTTTTT.

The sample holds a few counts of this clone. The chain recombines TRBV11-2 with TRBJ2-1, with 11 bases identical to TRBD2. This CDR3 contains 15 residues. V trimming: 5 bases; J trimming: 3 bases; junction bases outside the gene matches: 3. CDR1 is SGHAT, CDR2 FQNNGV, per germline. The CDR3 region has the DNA TGTGCCAGCAGCCCGACTAGCGGGAACTACAATGAGCAGTTCTTC. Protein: CASSPTSGNYNEQFF.

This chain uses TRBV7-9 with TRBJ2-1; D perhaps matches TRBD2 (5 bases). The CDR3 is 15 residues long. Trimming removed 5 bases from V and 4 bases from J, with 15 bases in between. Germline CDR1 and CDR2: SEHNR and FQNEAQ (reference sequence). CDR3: CASSPRREGYNEQFF. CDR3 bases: TGTGCCAGCAGCCCCCGACGGGAAGGGTACAATGAGCAGTTCTTC.

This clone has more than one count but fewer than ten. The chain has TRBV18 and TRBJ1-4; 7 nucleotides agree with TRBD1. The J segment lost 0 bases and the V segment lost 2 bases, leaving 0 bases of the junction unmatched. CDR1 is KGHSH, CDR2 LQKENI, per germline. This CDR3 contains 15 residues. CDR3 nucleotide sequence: TGTGCCAGCTCACCAACAGGGGCAACTAATGAAAAACTGTTTTTT. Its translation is CASSPTGATNEKLFF. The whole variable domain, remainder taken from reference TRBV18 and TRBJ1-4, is NAGVMQNPRHLVRRRGQEARLRCSPMKGHSHVYWYRQLPEEGLKFMVYLQKENIIDESGMPKERFSAEFPKEGPSILRIQQVVRGDSAAYFCASSPTGATNEKLFFGSGTQLSVL.

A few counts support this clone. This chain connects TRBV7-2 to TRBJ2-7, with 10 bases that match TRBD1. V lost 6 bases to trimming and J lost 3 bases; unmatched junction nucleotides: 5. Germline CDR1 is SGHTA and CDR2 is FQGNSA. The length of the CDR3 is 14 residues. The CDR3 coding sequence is TGTGCCAGCAGGCGGACAGGGGGGTACTACGAGCAGTACTTC. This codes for CASRRTGGYYEQYF. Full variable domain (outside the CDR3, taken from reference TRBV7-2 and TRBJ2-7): GAGVSQSPSNKVTEKGKDVELRCDPISGHTALYWYRQSLGQGLEFLIYFQGNSAPDKSGLPSDRFSAERTGGSVSTLTIQRTQQEDSAVYLCASRRTGGYYEQYFGPGTRLTVT.

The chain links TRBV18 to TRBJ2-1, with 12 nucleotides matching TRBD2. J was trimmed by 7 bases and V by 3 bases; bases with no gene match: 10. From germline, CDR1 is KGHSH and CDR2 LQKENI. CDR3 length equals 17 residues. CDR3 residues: CASSPRLAGEDQNEQFF. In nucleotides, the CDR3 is TGTGCCAGCTCACCCCGACTAGCGGGAGAGGATCAGAATGAGCAGTTCTTC.

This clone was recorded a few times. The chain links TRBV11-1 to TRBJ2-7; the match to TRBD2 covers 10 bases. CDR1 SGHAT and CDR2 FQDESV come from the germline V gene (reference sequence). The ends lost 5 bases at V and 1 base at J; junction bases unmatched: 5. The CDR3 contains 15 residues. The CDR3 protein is CASSRLAGGSYEQYF. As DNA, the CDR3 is TGTGCCAGCAGCCGTTTAGCGGGAGGATCCTACGAGCAGTACTTC. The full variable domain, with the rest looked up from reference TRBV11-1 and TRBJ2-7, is EAEVAQSPRYKITEKSQAVAFWCDPISGHATLYWYRQILGQGPELLVQFQDESVVDDSQLPKDRFSAERLKGVDSTLKIQPAELGDSAMYLCASSRLAGGSYEQYFGPGTRLTVT.

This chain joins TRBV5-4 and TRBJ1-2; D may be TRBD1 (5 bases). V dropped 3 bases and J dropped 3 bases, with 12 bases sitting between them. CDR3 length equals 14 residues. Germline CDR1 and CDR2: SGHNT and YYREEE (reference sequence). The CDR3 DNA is TGTGCCAGCAGCTGGGACTCTAAGGACTATGGCTACACCTTC. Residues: CASSWDSKDYGYTF.

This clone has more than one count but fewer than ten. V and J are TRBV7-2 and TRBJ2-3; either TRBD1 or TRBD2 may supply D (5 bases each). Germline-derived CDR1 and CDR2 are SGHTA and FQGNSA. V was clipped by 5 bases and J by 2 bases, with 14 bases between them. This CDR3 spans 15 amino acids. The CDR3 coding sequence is TGTGCCAGCAGCCCAGGGACCGCCCCCACAGATACGCAGTATTTT. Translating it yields CASSPGTAPTDTQYF.

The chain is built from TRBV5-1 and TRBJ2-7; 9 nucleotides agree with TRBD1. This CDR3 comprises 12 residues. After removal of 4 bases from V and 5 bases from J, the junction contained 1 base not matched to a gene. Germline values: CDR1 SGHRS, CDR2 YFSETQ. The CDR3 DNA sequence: TGCGCCAGCAGCCGGGACAGGGACGAGCAGTACTTC. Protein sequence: CASSRDRDEQYF. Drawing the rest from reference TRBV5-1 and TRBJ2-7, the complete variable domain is KAGVTQTPRYLIKTRGQQVTLSCSPISGHRSVSWYQQTPGQGLQFLFEYFSETQRNKGNFPGRFSGRQFSNSRSEMNVSTLELGDSALYLCASSRDRDEQYFGPGTRLTVT.

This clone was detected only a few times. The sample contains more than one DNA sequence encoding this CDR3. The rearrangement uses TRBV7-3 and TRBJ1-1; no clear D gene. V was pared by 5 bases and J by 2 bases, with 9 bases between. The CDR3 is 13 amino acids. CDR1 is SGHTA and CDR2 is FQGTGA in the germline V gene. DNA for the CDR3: TGTGCCAGCAGCCTGGGCCGCAACACTGAAGCTTTCTTT. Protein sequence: CASSLGRNTEAFF.

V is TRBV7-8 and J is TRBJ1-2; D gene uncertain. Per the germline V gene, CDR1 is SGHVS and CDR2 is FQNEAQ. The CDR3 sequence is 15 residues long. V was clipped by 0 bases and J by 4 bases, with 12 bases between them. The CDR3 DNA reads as TGTGCCAGCAGCTTAGCCCCCAAGATCAGCTATGGCTACACCTTC. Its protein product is CASSLAPKISYGYTF.

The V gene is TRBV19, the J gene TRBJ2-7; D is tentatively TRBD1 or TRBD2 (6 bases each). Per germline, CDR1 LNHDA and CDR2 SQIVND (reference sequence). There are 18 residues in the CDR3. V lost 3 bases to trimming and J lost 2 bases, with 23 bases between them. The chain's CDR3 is CASSMGGIASFIPYEQYF. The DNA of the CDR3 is TGTGCCAGTAGTATGGGGGGCATAGCCTCCTTCATCCCCTACGAGCAGTACTTC.

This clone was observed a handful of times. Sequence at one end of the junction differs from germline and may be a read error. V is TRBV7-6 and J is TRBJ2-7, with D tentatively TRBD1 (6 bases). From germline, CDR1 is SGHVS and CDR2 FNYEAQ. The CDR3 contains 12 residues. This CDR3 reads CASSLVGSGDPF. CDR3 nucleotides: TGTGCCAGCAGCTTGGTCGGGTCAGGGGACCCCTTC. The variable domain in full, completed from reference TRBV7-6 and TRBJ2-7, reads GAGVSQSPRYKVTKRGQDVALRCDPISGHVSLYWYRQALGQGPEFLTYFNYEAQQDKSGLPNDRFSAERPEGSISTLTIQRTEQRDSAMYRCASSLVGSGDPFGPGTRLTVT.

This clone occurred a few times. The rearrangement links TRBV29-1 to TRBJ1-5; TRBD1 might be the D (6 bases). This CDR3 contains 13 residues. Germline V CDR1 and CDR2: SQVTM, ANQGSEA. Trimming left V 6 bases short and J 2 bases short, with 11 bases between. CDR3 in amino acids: CSVQGEGNQPQHF. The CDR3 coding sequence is TGCAGCGTACAGGGAGAGGGCAATCAGCCCCAGCATTTT.

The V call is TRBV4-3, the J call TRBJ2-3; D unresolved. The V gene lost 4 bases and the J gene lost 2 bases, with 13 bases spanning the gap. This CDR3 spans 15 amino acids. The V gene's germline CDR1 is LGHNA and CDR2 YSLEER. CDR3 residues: CASSRGGTSTDTQYF. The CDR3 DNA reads TGCGCCAGCAGCCGCGGCGGAACCTCCACAGATACGCAGTATTTT.

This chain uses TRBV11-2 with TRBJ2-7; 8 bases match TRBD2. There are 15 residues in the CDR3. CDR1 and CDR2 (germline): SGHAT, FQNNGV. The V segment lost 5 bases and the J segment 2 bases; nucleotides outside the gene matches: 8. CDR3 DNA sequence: TGTGCCAGCAGCCTGCCGGGGGGGCAGGCCTACGAGCAGTACTTC. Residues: CASSLPGGQAYEQYF.